A single TCR beta chain is shown here with its context. Its antigen is still unknown. Naive CD8 cells, CD45RO-negative and positively selected for CCR7, excluded terminally differentiated effector memory CD45RA+ cells. V trimming: 3 bases; J trimming: 4 bases; junction bases outside the gene matches: 9. This CDR3 is 15 amino acids long. Germline V gene sequence: CDR1 MNHEY, CDR2 SMNVEV (reference sequence). This specimen belongs to a study of shared clonotypes between healthy human individuals. Libraries were prepared by immunoSEQ multiplex PCR; TCRdb keeps only in-frame clonotypes and omits some of them. Of about 2 million clones listed, roughly 95% were seen once; the top ten hold approximately 1%. General observations from the study: Some naive CD4 clonotypes, around 5%, turned up in common across several donors.

This clonotype was sampled from a young man in good health. The sequenced sample consisted of naive CD8+ T cells sorted from blood. The chain combines TRBV27 with TRBJ2-7; 7 bases map to TRBD2. CDR3 region: CASSFSRGTLYEQYF. CDR3 in DNA: TGTGCCAGCAGTTTCTCGCGGGGGACTCTGTACGAGCAGTACTTC.